This record concerns one TCR beta chain sequence. These data are taken from a study of early T cells in non-severe SARS-CoV-2 infection. V was pared by 0 bases and J by 0 bases, with 7 bases between. The CDR3 covers 15 residues. The germline gives CDR1 SGHRS, CDR2 YFSETQ. TCRdb used MiXCR to reprocess the 5' RACE reads, holding one entry per CDR3 protein. This table holds some 49,000 distinct CDR3 sequences, 7.5% to 9.5% found once. The sequenced material came from whole blood. The genes are TRBV5-1 and TRBJ1-3, with D maybe TRBD1 (5 bases). This clonotype was sampled from an adult who was a healthcare worker with PCR-confirmed SARS-CoV-2 infection or an uninfected control (not recorded which). CDR3 residues: CASSLDRSSGNTIYF. As DNA, the CDR3 is TGCGCCAGCAGCTTGGACAGGAGCTCTGGAAACACCATATATTTT.